This T cell receptor beta chain was sequenced in a study of Graves' ophthalmopathy and Graves' hyperthyroidism. Findings and limits, study-wide: Distinction of ophthalmopathy from stable hyperthyroidism by a 13-signature model reached roughly 85% sensitivity and more than 65% specificity. Among thyroid clonotypes expanded above 0.001 frequency, most also appeared in blood.

RNA transcripts were the template, and TCR beta CDR3 regions were amplified from them. In the first round, RT-PCR was carried out with HTBI primers, and a multiplex PCR formed the second round. MiXCR, applied by TCRdb to the multiplex PCR reads, yields one record per CDR3 protein. The sample lists about 740,000 distinct CDR3 sequences, approximately 40% occurring once. On this clonotype itself: The antigen is not known.

With a duration under 3 months, ophthalmopathy in the donors showed moderate-to-severe activity, CAS ≥3 and NOSPECS ≥4. PBMCs were obtained from roughly 9.7 ml of fresh peripheral blood. Trimming removed 0 bases from V and 5 bases from J, with 10 bases in between. CDR3 size: 14 residues. Germline-derived CDR1 and CDR2 are SEHNR and FQNEAQ (reference sequence). Sequencing was done on a sample of peripheral blood. The rearrangement links TRBV7-9 to TRBJ2-5, with D perhaps given as TRBD1 or TRBD2 (5 bases each). This receptor was taken from an adult man with Graves' ophthalmopathy. DNA of the CDR3: TGTGCCAGCAGCTTAGCGCGTGAGGGGGAGACCCAGTACTTC. Translation: CASSLAREGETQYF.